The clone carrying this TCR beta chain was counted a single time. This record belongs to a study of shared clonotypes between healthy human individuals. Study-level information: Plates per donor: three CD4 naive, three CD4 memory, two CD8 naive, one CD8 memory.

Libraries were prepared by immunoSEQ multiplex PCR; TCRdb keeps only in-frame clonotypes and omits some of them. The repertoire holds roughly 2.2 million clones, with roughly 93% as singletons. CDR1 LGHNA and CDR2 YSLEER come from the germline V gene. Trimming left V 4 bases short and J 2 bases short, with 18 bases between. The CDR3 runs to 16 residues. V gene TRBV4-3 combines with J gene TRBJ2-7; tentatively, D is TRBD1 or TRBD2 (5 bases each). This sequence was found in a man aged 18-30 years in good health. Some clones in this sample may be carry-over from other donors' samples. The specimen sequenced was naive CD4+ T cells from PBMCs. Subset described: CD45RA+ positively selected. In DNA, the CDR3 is TGCGCCAGCAGCCGGAGTTGGGGCCAGAGGGCCTACGAGCAGTACTTC. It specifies CASSRSWGQRAYEQYF.